Following are 32 T cell receptor beta chains from one sample sequenced in a study of blood T cells in healthy people across ages. Next came a second PCR, run for about 6 to 12 cycles, which used a sample-barcoded 5' primer along with a J-beta primer mix. Via MiXCR, TCRdb re-called the 5' RACE reads, giving one row per CDR3 protein. In the table there are over 950,000 distinct CDR3 sequences, under 40% of which are singletons. Sequencing was performed on blood. These receptor sequences come from a young man in good health.

The gene calls are TRBV20-1 and TRBJ2-7; tentatively, D is TRBD2 (6 bases). V gave up 6 bases and J gave up 5 bases, with 14 bases separating them. Germline V gene sequence: CDR1 DFQATT, CDR2 SNEGSKA (reference sequence). This CDR3 is 12 amino acids long. Written as DNA, the CDR3 is TGCAGTGCGAATCTAGCGAGCAACGAGCAGTACTTC. This codes for CSANLASNEQYF.

This clonotype was counted only a few times. The rearrangement links TRBV12-3 or TRBV12-4 to TRBJ1-1, with 9 bases aligning to TRBD1. V shed 4 bases and J 7 bases; nucleotides not matched to a gene: 4. The CDR3 has 13 amino acids. CDR3 coding DNA: TGTGCCAGCAGTTCGACAGGGGGGGATGAAGCTTTCTTT. It translates to CASSSTGGDEAFF.

Ten or more counts support this clonotype. The rearrangement links TRBV5-1 to TRBJ1-1; D remains unclear. Per the germline V gene, CDR1 is SGHRS and CDR2 is YFSETQ. The CDR3 is 13 residues long. The V end lost 0 bases, the J end lost 4 bases, and 7 bases lay between the germline ends. The CDR3 reads CASSLEGFTEAFF. In nucleotides, the CDR3 is TGCGCCAGCAGCTTGGAGGGCTTCACTGAAGCTTTCTTT.

The chain is built from TRBV12-3 or TRBV12-4 and TRBJ2-3, with 12 bases matching TRBD2. The CDR3 runs to 16 residues. The V gene end was trimmed by 7 bases and the J gene end by 5 bases; junction bases not matched to a gene: 10. The CDR3 region has the DNA TGTGCCAGCAACGACCCGGCTAGCGGGGGGGAAGATACGCAGTATTTT. Translation gives CASNDPASGGEDTQYF.

This clonotype was picked up a small number of times. The rearrangement joins TRBV4-3 to TRBJ2-3, with 11 bases that match TRBD2. The V and J ends lost 0 bases and 4 bases, in that order; junction bases with no gene match: 9. The CDR3 runs 18 residues. Per germline, CDR1 LGHNA and CDR2 YSLEER. CDR3 coding DNA: TGCGCCAGCAGCCAAGAGATAGCGGGGGGGCCTCTTGCAGATACGCAGTATTTT. Protein product: CASSQEIAGGPLADTQYF.

J is TRBJ1-5 and V is TRBV20-1, with D perhaps TRBD1 (6 bases). Germline V lookup: CDR1 DFQATT, CDR2 SNEGSKA (reference sequence). There are 15 residues in the CDR3. Trimming cost V 6 bases and J 2 bases, with 17 bases left between them. CDR3 nucleotides: TGCAGTGCCACACCGGGACAAGGGCGCAATCAGCCCCAGCATTTT. It is translated as CSATPGQGRNQPQHF.

The chain couples TRBV5-1 to TRBJ2-1; no reliable D call. The CDR3 has 13 amino acids. The germline V and J ends were trimmed by 3 bases and 5 bases, with 9 bases remaining between them. Germline assignment: CDR1 SGHRS and CDR2 YFSETQ. The CDR3 nucleotides read TGCGCCAGCAGCTCGACCCGGGACAATGAGCAGTTCTTC. Protein sequence: CASSSTRDNEQFF.

The chain links TRBV7-6 to TRBJ2-3; 7 nucleotides match TRBD2. V lost 3 bases to trimming and J lost 0 bases; unmatched junction nucleotides: 9. This CDR3 has 17 residues. From germline, CDR1 is SGHVS and CDR2 FNYEAQ. The CDR3 DNA reads as TGTGCCAGCAGCTTTTTGATAGCGGGTTATAGCACAGATACGCAGTATTTT. It specifies CASSFLIAGYSTDTQYF.

The chain links TRBV28 to TRBJ2-1; D may be TRBD2 (6 bases). CDR3 length: 15 amino acids. Looked up from germline, CDR1 is MDHEN and CDR2 is SYDVKM. The V and J ends lost 10 bases and 3 bases respectively, with 19 bases between them. This CDR3 is CATGPSGLSYNEQFF. The CDR3 region has the DNA TGTGCCACCGGTCCCTCGGGACTGAGCTACAATGAGCAGTTCTTC.

V and J are TRBV5-5 and TRBJ2-1, with D unresolved. The CDR3 runs 13 residues. The ends were cut back, 2 bases at V and 5 bases at J, with 8 bases in the middle. Germline V CDR1 and CDR2: SGHKS, YYEKEE (reference sequence). The CDR3 spells CASSFYPHNEQFF. The CDR3 DNA sequence: TGTGCCAGCAGCTTCTACCCACACAATGAGCAGTTCTTC.

This chain connects TRBV12-3 or TRBV12-4 to TRBJ1-6; D unresolved. Trimming pared 7 bases from V and 2 bases from J, leaving 18 bases between. This CDR3 contains 17 residues. The CDR3: CASTAGKKEAYNSPLHF. CDR3 DNA: TGTGCCAGCACGGCCGGGAAGAAAGAAGCCTATAATTCACCCCTCCACTTT.

This chain links TRBV19 with TRBJ2-5; D gene uncertain. The germline V gene has CDR1 LNHDA and CDR2 SQIVND (reference sequence). V was cut by 9 bases and J by 5 bases, with 22 bases left in between. CDR3 length equals 15 residues. For the CDR3, the DNA is TGTGCCAGCACAAATACAAGGAGACCGACGGAGACCCAGTACTTC. Amino acid sequence: CASTNTRRPTETQYF. Supplemented by reference TRBV19 and TRBJ2-5, the full variable domain reads DGGITQSPKYLFRKEGQNVTLSCEQNLNHDAMYWYRQDPGQGLRLIYYSQIVNDFQKGDIAEGYSVSREKKESFPLTVTSAQKNPTAFYLCASTNTRRPTETQYFGPGTRLLVL.

A few counts support this clonotype. Written as DNA, the CDR3 is TGTGCCACCAGCAGAGGTAGGGTTGGGAATGAGCAGTTCTTC. Its translation is CATSRGRVGNEQFF. The rearrangement uses TRBV15 and TRBJ2-1, with D uncertain. The CDR3 extends over 14 amino acids. Germline-derived CDR1 and CDR2 are LNHNV and YYDKDF (reference sequence). V lost 1 base, J lost 7 bases, and 11 bases lay in between.

V is TRBV20-1 and J is TRBJ2-7, with D perhaps matching TRBD2 (5 bases). The closer fit of TRBJ2-5 to the DNA end suggests the J call may be wrong. This CDR3 has 15 residues. Germline V gene sequence: CDR1 DFQATT, CDR2 SNEGSKA (reference sequence). CDR3 residues: CSASVPAAVGRTQYF. For the CDR3, the DNA is TGCAGTGCTAGTGTGCCAGCGGCCGTAGGAAGGACCCAGTACTTC.

The chain couples TRBV9 to TRBJ1-2; 8 bases are a match to TRBD1. V gave up 3 bases and J gave up 0 bases; unmatched junction bases: 10. Germline CDR1 reads SGDLS; CDR2 reads YYNGEE. The CDR3 has 17 residues. The CDR3 reads CASSAGTGDLSNYGYTF. The CDR3 coding sequence is TGTGCCAGCAGCGCCGGGACAGGTGATTTATCTAACTATGGCTACACCTTC. Combining the CDR3 with reference TRBV9 and TRBJ1-2 gives the whole variable domain DSGVTQTPKHLITATGQRVTLRCSPRSGDLSVYWYQQSLDQGLQFLIQYYNGEERAKGNILERFSAQQFPDLHSELNLSSLELGDSALYFCASSAGTGDLSNYGYTFGSGTRLTVV.

DNA of the CDR3: TGTGCCAGCAGTTCACAGGGTAATGAAAAACTGTTTTTT. It translates to CASSSQGNEKLFF. The chain recombines TRBV9 with TRBJ1-4; the D gene is possibly TRBD1 (6 bases). V lost 5 bases and J lost 4, with 9 bases in between. Germline V gives CDR1 SGDLS, CDR2 YYNGEE. The CDR3 spans 13 residues.

To note about this clonotype: A read error may produce the germline difference seen at one junction end. The CDR3 nucleotides are TGCGCCAGCAGCCAGACCTTCCTAGCGGTCACAGCTACGCAGTATTTT. Amino acid sequence: CASSQTFLAVTATQYF. The V gene is TRBV4-3, the J gene TRBJ2-3; TRBD2 agrees at 7 bases. The CDR3 extends over 16 amino acids. Germline V gives CDR1 LGHNA, CDR2 YSLEER.

This rearrangement joins TRBV10-3 to TRBJ2-3, with D unresolved. CDR1 ENHRY and CDR2 SYGVKD come from the germline V gene. Trimming took 10 bases from V and 0 from J, leaving 11 bases between them. CDR3 size: 13 residues. CDR3 protein: CATVSSSTDTQYF. The CDR3 region has the DNA TGTGCCACCGTATCGTCTAGCACAGATACGCAGTATTTT.

The CDR3 DNA is TGCGCCAGCAGCCCTAGGTGGAGAGGGGGGGGGGAAAACATTCAGTACTTC. Translated, it gives CASSPRWRGGGENIQYF. The V gene is TRBV4-3, the J gene TRBJ2-4, with D perhaps TRBD2 (7 bases). The germline V gene has CDR1 LGHNA and CDR2 YSLEER. The CDR3 is 17 amino acids. Trimming removed 4 bases at V and 5 bases at J, with 21 bases between.

The rearrangement links TRBV20-1 to TRBJ1-2; no firm D call. V lost 0 bases and J 4 bases, leaving 15 bases between the germline ends. The CDR3 runs 15 residues. Germline CDR1 and CDR2: DFQATT and SNEGSKA (reference sequence). CDR3: CSARERADFTYGYTF. In DNA, the CDR3 is TGCAGTGCTAGAGAAAGAGCGGACTTCACCTATGGCTACACCTTC.

The sample holds many counts of this clonotype. The rearrangement uses TRBV29-1 and TRBJ2-1; TRBD2 matches at 13 bases. CDR1 SQVTM and CDR2 ANQGSEA come from the germline V gene. There are 17 residues in the CDR3. V was pared by 7 bases and J by 0 bases, with 9 bases of the junction left unmatched. This CDR3 reads CSGRGTSGIFSYNEQFF. The CDR3, as DNA: TGCAGCGGTAGAGGGACTAGCGGGATCTTCTCCTACAATGAGCAGTTCTTC.

V is TRBV20-1 and J is TRBJ1-2; TRBD1 might be the D (5 bases). Per the germline V gene, CDR1 is DFQATT and CDR2 is SNEGSKA (reference sequence). The ends were cut back, 0 bases at V and 4 bases at J, with 12 bases in the middle. The CDR3 is 14 residues long. CDR3: CSARDLMTAYGYTF. CDR3 nucleotide sequence: TGCAGTGCTAGAGATTTAATGACAGCCTATGGCTACACCTTC.

The rearrangement uses TRBV5-1 and TRBJ2-6; D is possibly TRBD1 or TRBD2 (5 bases each). This CDR3 is built from 18 residues. The V end lost 1 base, the J end lost 1 base, and 15 bases lay between the germline ends. Looked up from germline, CDR1 is SGHRS and CDR2 is YFSETQ. CDR3 sequence reads: CASSLTGPTLSGANVLTF. In nucleotides, the CDR3 is TGCGCCAGCAGCTTGACGGGGCCTACTCTTTCTGGGGCCAACGTCCTGACTTTC.

This clonotype was seen a handful of times. The chain employs TRBV12-3 or TRBV12-4 and TRBJ2-1, with 8 positions matching TRBD2. CDR3 length equals 14 residues. The V segment lost 3 bases and the J segment 10 bases; nucleotides outside the gene matches: 8. The CDR3 here is CASSFNGGAKEQFF. In nucleotides, the CDR3 is TGTGCCAGCAGTTTTAACGGGGGGGCTAAGGAGCAGTTCTTC.

V and J are TRBV12-5 and TRBJ2-2; 12 bases are shared with TRBD2. The CDR3 has 16 amino acids. The junction had 6 bases not matched to a gene; V was cut back by 5 bases and J by 5 bases. CDR1 and CDR2 (germline): LGHNT, FRNRAP. CDR3 coding DNA: TGTGCTAGTGGTGCCCGACTAGCGGGGGTTACCGGGGAGCTGTTTTTT. Its translation is CASGARLAGVTGELFF.

Comment on this clonotype: This may be a read error: a much more frequent sequence differs by one nucleotide. The CDR3 nucleotides read TGCGGCGTTCCTTCCACAGGGGTAGATACGCAGTATTTT. Residues: CGVPSTGVDTQYF. V is TRBV29-1 and J is TRBJ2-3; 7 nucleotides match TRBD1. The CDR3 consists of 13 residues. CDR1 is SQVTM, CDR2 ANQGSEA, per germline.

The V and J genes are TRBV12-3 or TRBV12-4 and TRBJ2-1, with 12 bases lining up with TRBD1. The V and J ends lost 2 bases and 6 bases, in that order; junction bases with no gene match: 5. CDR3 size: 16 residues. The CDR3: CASSLIWDRGRNEQFF. CDR3 DNA sequence: TGTGCCAGCAGTTTAATATGGGACAGGGGGCGCAATGAGCAGTTCTTC.

The V gene is TRBV4-2, the J gene TRBJ1-3; tentatively, D is TRBD1 (5 bases). This CDR3 contains 22 residues. Germline V gene lookup returns CDR1 LGHNA and CDR2 YNFKEQ. The V gene lost 8 bases and the J gene lost 4 bases, with 39 bases spanning the gap. The CDR3 nucleotides are TGTGCCAGCGGACAATATAACGAAGGGATAGAACCCCAGACGGGACTCGGAAACACCATATATTTT. Translating gives CASGQYNEGIEPQTGLGNTIYF.

This chain connects TRBV12-3 or TRBV12-4 to TRBJ2-3; D remains unclear. Trimming pared 4 bases from V and 2 bases from J, leaving 22 bases between. This CDR3 region has 18 residues. The CDR3 loop is CASSSQVAFVQLTDTQYF. CDR3 bases: TGTGCCAGCAGTTCGCAGGTGGCTTTCGTACAGCTCACAGATACGCAGTATTTT.

The chain carries TRBV10-3 and TRBJ2-1; tentative D call: TRBD2 (6 bases). The CDR3 extends over 12 amino acids. V was clipped by 2 bases and J by 13 bases, with 12 bases between them. CDR1 and CDR2 (germline): ENHRY, SYGVKD. The CDR3 sequence is CAISEPRETQFF. The CDR3 nucleotides are TGTGCCATCAGTGAGCCACGGGAGACCCAGTTCTTC.

This clonotype was counted only a few times. The V gene is TRBV29-1, the J gene TRBJ1-1, with 7 nucleotides matching TRBD1. This CDR3 has 15 residues. V lost 4 bases, J lost 1 base, and 9 bases stayed unmatched. Germline values: CDR1 SQVTM, CDR2 ANQGSEA. The DNA for the CDR3 is TGCAGCGTTGGGGGGCCGGGACAGCCGAACACTGAAGCTTTCTTT. It yields the protein CSVGGPGQPNTEAFF.

The chain carries TRBV7-6 and TRBJ1-2, with D possibly TRBD1 on 5 matching bases. The CDR3 sequence is 16 residues long. Trimming stripped 1 base from V and 1 base from J, with 13 bases between. From germline, CDR1 is SGHVS and CDR2 FNYEAQ. CDR3 coding DNA: TGTGCCAGCAGCTTAGTTCACAGGCCCTTTAACTATGGCTACACCTTC. Translating gives CASSLVHRPFNYGYTF.